This TCR beta chain was captured in a study of cytomegalovirus exposure and HLA in healthy donors. Study in general: A later analysis reported the same platform for the roughly 120 validation repertoires and the 650 to 750 first-cohort repertoires.

The CDR3 contains 15 residues. Germline CDR1 LNHDA, CDR2 SQIVND (reference sequence). The ends were cut back, 9 bases at V and 5 bases at J, with 17 bases in the middle. There are a few counts of this clone. The antigen is undetermined. Profiled with immunoSEQ multiplex PCR; TCRdb holds only in-frame clones, not every one. The sample consists of about 200,000 clones, less than 85% of them appearing once. Findings and limits, study-wide: The study listed 164 cytomegalovirus-associated TCR beta chains. A few chains tied to CMV proved CMV antigen-specific in vitro. According to a subsequent analysis, TCR clusters from the first cohort were inclined to appear together in the 130 or so validation repertoires.

This TCR came from a woman aged 18-29 years in good health and CMV-seronegative. The chain links TRBV19 to TRBJ1-6; D uncertain. The material sequenced was PBMCs. CDR3 nucleotide sequence: TGTGCCAGCAAACTTCGGGTGCCGAATAATTCACCCCTCCACTTT. Its protein is CASKLRVPNNSPLHF.